The 20 T cell receptor beta chains listed next were all sequenced from one sample in a study of beta chain features in type 1 diabetes. Whole-study results and caveats: When Type 1 diabetes patients were examined, their TCRB CDR3s proved moderately but significantly shorter in all four CD4+ subsets.

TCRB transcripts that were expressed got sequenced, as all of the isolated RNA had been reverse transcribed. Clones were read by immunoSEQ multiplex PCR, and TCRdb kept only the in-frame ones, dropping some. Of more than 300,000 clones in the sample, roughly 9.8% are singletons; the top ten hold approximately 0.6%. These receptors have no identified antigens. Material for sequencing was central memory CD4+ T cells from blood. The source is a man aged 25-45 years with type 1 diabetes.

This chain joins TRBV19 and TRBJ2-1; the D gene could be TRBD1 or TRBD2 (5 bases each). V was pared by 3 bases and J by 6 bases, with 12 bases between. Germline CDR1 and CDR2: LNHDA and SQIVND (reference sequence). The CDR3 is made up of 14 amino acids. DNA of the CDR3: TGTGCCAGTAGTATTCTCGTCGGGACCAATGAGCAGTTCTTC. Protein sequence: CASSILVGTNEQFF.

This clone was observed a few times. The chain recombines TRBV27 with TRBJ2-7; 7 bases align to TRBD1. Germline assignment: CDR1 MNHEY and CDR2 SMNVEV (reference sequence). CDR3 size: 16 residues. J lost 0 bases, V lost 4 bases, and 9 bases had no gene match. The DNA for the CDR3 is TGTGCCAGCAGTTGGGGACAGTCTAGAAGCTCCTACGAGCAGTACTTC. It specifies CASSWGQSRSSYEQYF.

This clone was seen a few times. The J gene is TRBJ2-1, the V gene TRBV11-2; 8 bases align to TRBD2. The CDR3 length is 14 residues. CDR1 and CDR2 from the germline V gene are SGHAT and FQNNGV. The ends lost 5 bases at V and 8 bases at J; junction bases unmatched: 8. CDR3 loop: CASSPGLGTDEQFF. CDR3 in DNA: TGTGCCAGCAGCCCGGGACTAGGGACTGATGAGCAGTTCTTC.

With regard to this clone: A far larger clone differs by one base, so this is likely a read error. The conserved final phenylalanine or tryptophan is absent from the CDR3, which likely points to a read error. The CDR3 DNA sequence: TGCAGCGTTGAAAAGGGTACAACTAATGAAAAACTGTTTCTT. Residues: CSVEKGTTNEKLFL. V gene TRBV29-1 combines with J gene TRBJ1-4; D call uncertain. Germline loops: CDR1 SQVTM, CDR2 ANQGSEA. The CDR3 sequence is 14 residues long. V shed 2 bases and J shed 0 bases, with 7 bases lying between them.

The V gene is TRBV28, the J gene TRBJ1-1; perhaps TRBD1 as D (6 bases). There are 15 residues in the CDR3. Looked up from germline, CDR1 is MDHEN and CDR2 is SYDVKM. V was pared by 6 bases and J by 5 bases, with 19 bases between. CDR3 DNA: TGTGCCAGCAGAACATATACAGGGTTCTCGACTGAAGCTTTCTTT. Translated: CASRTYTGFSTEAFF.

This clone has just a few counts. The J gene is TRBJ1-5, the V gene TRBV4-3; D remains unclear. CDR3 length: 14 amino acids. The V gene lost 4 bases and the J gene lost 5 bases, with 12 bases spanning the gap. The germline CDR1 and CDR2 sequences are LGHNA and YSLEER. In DNA form, the CDR3 reads TGCGCCAGCAGCCTAACACACCAAGATCAGCCCCAGCATTTT. This codes for CASSLTHQDQPQHF.

The chain carries TRBV21-1 and TRBJ1-1. TRBV21-1 has pseudogene status. The CDR3 is 12 residues long. CDR3 loop: CASSKAGELAFF. CDR3 DNA: TGTGCCAGCAGCAAAGCGGGAGAGCTGGCTTTCTTT.

This clone turned up a few times. The chain carries TRBV15 and TRBJ1-5; D is uncertain. This CDR3 is 13 amino acids long. The ends were cut back, 0 bases at V and 7 bases at J, with 7 bases in the middle. Looked up from germline, CDR1 is LNHNV and CDR2 is YYDKDF (reference sequence). CDR3: CATSRDAEQPQHF. The CDR3 DNA follows: TGTGCCACCAGCAGAGACGCAGAGCAGCCCCAGCATTTT. Full variable domain (remainder filled in from reference TRBV15 and TRBJ1-5): DAMVIQNPRYQVTQFGKPVTLSCSQTLNHNVMYWYQQKSSQAPKLLFHYYDKDFNNEADTPDNFQSRRPNTSFCFLDIRSPGLGDTAMYLCATSRDAEQPQHFGDGTRLSIL.

In this sample, this clone turned up a few times. With a much larger clone just one base away, this may be a read error. V and J are TRBV28 and TRBJ1-1; D is ambiguous. This CDR3 region has 11 residues. V was cut by 6 bases and J by 1 base, with 3 bases left in between. Germline V gene lookup returns CDR1 MDHEN and CDR2 SYDVKM. The CDR3 spells CASRQNTEAFF. The CDR3 DNA reads as TGTGCCAGCAGACAGAACACTGAAGCTTTCTTT.

The chain combines TRBV6-6 with TRBJ1-2, with a weak D call TRBD1 (5 bases). Trimming took 4 bases from V and 6 from J, leaving 18 bases between them. From germline, CDR1 is MNHNY and CDR2 SVGAGI (reference sequence). There are 15 residues in the CDR3. CDR3 DNA sequence: TGTGCCAGCAGTTCCCAAGGAAGACAGTCGGATGGCTACACCTTC. Protein product: CASSSQGRQSDGYTF.

This clone was picked up a small number of times. The chain couples TRBV2 to TRBJ2-5; TRBD2 agrees at 11 bases. V was clipped by 5 bases and J by 1 base; unmatched bases: 3. The CDR3 is made up of 15 amino acids. The germline V gene encodes CDR1 SNHLY and CDR2 FYNNEI. In DNA form, the CDR3 reads TGTGCCAGCAGTCTTAGCGGGAGGGGCCAAGAGACCCAGTACTTC. Translated: CASSLSGRGQETQYF. Using reference TRBV2 and TRBJ2-5 for the parts outside the CDR3, the full variable domain is EPEVTQTPSHQVTQMGQEVILRCVPISNHLYFYWYRQILGQKVEFLVSFYNNEISEKSEIFDDQFSVERPDGSNFTLKIRSTKLEDSAMYFCASSLSGRGQETQYFGPGTRLLVL.

This clone has only a few counts. This sequence joins TRBV7-8 and TRBJ2-1; D is ambiguous. The V gene's germline CDR1 is SGHVS and CDR2 FQNEAQ. V was clipped by 4 bases and J by 4 bases, with 11 bases between them. The CDR3 consists of 14 residues. The CDR3 protein is CASSSSTWYNEQFF. The CDR3 nucleotides read TGTGCCAGCAGCTCCTCCACTTGGTACAATGAGCAGTTCTTC.

The rearrangement links TRBV6-5 to TRBJ2-7, with 14 bases matching TRBD2. This CDR3 has 15 residues. J was trimmed by 5 bases and V by 4 bases; bases with no gene match: 4. CDR1 is MNHEY and CDR2 is SVGAGI in the germline V gene. This CDR3 is CASSSGTSGSDEQYF. The CDR3 DNA reads TGTGCCAGCAGTTCCGGGACTAGCGGGAGTGACGAGCAGTACTTC.

The table lists this clone with a few counts. This chain joins TRBV7-8 and TRBJ2-7; D is ambiguous. Per the germline V gene, CDR1 is SGHVS and CDR2 is FQNEAQ. V lost 5 bases and J 7 bases, leaving 18 bases between the germline ends. This CDR3 is 14 amino acids long. CDR3 bases: TGTGCCAGCAGCAAAGAGGACGGGTGGCGGGAGCAGTACTTC. Protein product: CASSKEDGWREQYF.

The count of this clone is one. This chain joins TRBV18 and TRBJ2-7; D might be TRBD1 (6 bases). CDR1 is KGHSH and CDR2 is LQKENI in the germline V gene. The CDR3 covers 15 residues. V dropped 3 bases and J dropped 2 bases, with 14 bases sitting between them. The CDR3 sequence is CASSPEPTGTYEQYF. CDR3 nucleotide sequence: TGTGCCAGCTCACCCGAGCCGACAGGCACCTACGAGCAGTACTTC.

On this clone: This may be a read error: a much more frequent sequence differs by one nucleotide. CDR3 region: CASSQGQGQETQYF. The CDR3 DNA is TGTGCCAGCAGCCAGGGACAGGGGCAAGAGACCCAGTACTTC. The V call is TRBV7-6, the J call TRBJ2-5, with 10 bases matching TRBD1. The germline V gene has CDR1 SGHVS and CDR2 FNYEAQ. Losses at the gene ends were 5 bases for V and 2 bases for J; bases not matched to a gene: 2. The CDR3 is made up of 14 amino acids.

This clone was found a few times. The chain links TRBV7-3 to TRBJ2-5, with 9 nucleotides matching TRBD2. V was pared by 1 base and J by 6 bases, with 3 bases of the junction left unmatched. Germline CDR1 and CDR2: SGHTA and FQGTGA. This CDR3 comprises 14 residues. The CDR3 region is CASSLSGRGQTQYF. In DNA form, the CDR3 reads TGTGCCAGCAGCTTAAGCGGGAGGGGTCAGACCCAGTACTTC. Drawing the rest from reference TRBV7-3 and TRBJ2-5, the complete variable domain is GAGVSQTPSNKVTEKGKYVELRCDPISGHTALYWYRQSLGQGPEFLIYFQGTGAADDSGLPNDRFFAVRPEGSVSTLKIQRTERGDSAVYLCASSLSGRGQTQYFGPGTRLLVL.

This clone has only a few counts. The rearrangement links TRBV28 to TRBJ2-2; 11 positions match TRBD2. V lost 4 bases, J lost 5 bases, and 12 bases stayed unmatched. Germline-derived CDR1 and CDR2 are MDHEN and SYDVKM. CDR3 length: 18 amino acids. CDR3 in amino acids: CASSSPGTSGRRTGELFF. CDR3 in DNA: TGTGCCAGCAGTTCCCCCGGGACTAGCGGACGTCGGACCGGGGAGCTGTTTTTT.

The rearrangement joins TRBV7-9 to TRBJ2-3; D might be TRBD2 (6 bases). Germline lookup yields CDR1 SEHNR and CDR2 FQNEAQ (reference sequence). This CDR3 is built from 15 residues. V shed 5 bases and J shed 3 bases, with 15 bases lying between them. DNA for the CDR3: TGTGCCAGCAGCCCTAGATCCGGGGGAACAGATACGCAGTATTTT. Its translation is CASSPRSGGTDTQYF.

This clone was picked up a small number of times. This chain uses TRBV27 with TRBJ2-3; 9 positions match TRBD1. This CDR3 comprises 14 residues. Germline assignment: CDR1 MNHEY and CDR2 SMNVEV (reference sequence). V gave up 2 bases and J gave up 4 bases; unmatched junction bases: 1. CDR3 nucleotide sequence: TGTGCCAGCAGTTTAGACAGGGGGGCAGATACGCAGTATTTT. Protein product: CASSLDRGADTQYF.